Below are 30 T cell receptor beta chains sequenced from a single sample in a study of T-cell memory formation after mild COVID-19. TCRdb called the 5' RACE reads again in MiXCR, with one record for every CDR3 protein. The table lists around 450,000 distinct CDR3 sequences, around 19% of them singletons. Material for sequencing was PBMCs or a T cell subset sorted from them (not recorded which). Receptors originate from an adult woman who had mild COVID-19 (a few samples of this study predate the infection). Cell type and time point are not known.

V usage is TRBV27 and J usage is TRBJ2-7; 9 positions match TRBD1. This CDR3 spans 13 amino acids. The V gene end was trimmed by 7 bases and the J gene end by 6 bases; junction bases not matched to a gene: 7. The V gene's germline CDR1 is MNHEY and CDR2 SMNVEV (reference sequence). The CDR3 protein is CASIGQGLGEQYF. The CDR3 DNA reads as TGTGCCAGCATTGGACAGGGGTTGGGCGAGCAGTACTTC.

This clonotype appeared a single time. The chain recombines TRBV6-5 with TRBJ1-4, with TRBD1 matching 7 bases. Unmatched junction bases numbered 9, after V lost 0 bases and J lost 8 bases. Germline V gene data show CDR1 as MNHEY and CDR2 as SVGAGI. This CDR3 spans 16 amino acids. The DNA of the CDR3 is TGTGCCAGCAGTTACTCTTACAGGGGTGGAAGGGAAAAACTGTTTTTT. This gives the protein CASSYSYRGGREKLFF.

This clonotype appeared many times. CDR3 sequence reads: CASSLSVLWEQYF. The CDR3 nucleotides are TGTGCCAGCAGCTTAAGCGTTTTGTGGGAGCAGTACTTC. The J gene is TRBJ2-7, the V gene TRBV7-2; D is ambiguous. CDR1 is SGHTA, CDR2 FQGNSA, per germline. Between the trimmed V and J ends, which lost 2 bases and 7 bases, there was a span of 12 bases. The length of the CDR3 is 13 residues.

This clonotype has more than one count but fewer than ten. The genes are TRBV7-8 and TRBJ2-6; TRBD2 is a possible D gene (5 bases). V shed 2 bases and J shed 0 bases, with 11 bases lying between them. The germline gives CDR1 SGHVS, CDR2 FQNEAQ. The CDR3 is 17 amino acids. The CDR3 DNA follows: TGTGCCAGCAGCTTATACGGAGGTCCCTCTGGGGCCAACGTCCTGACTTTC. Protein product: CASSLYGGPSGANVLTF.

The chain uses TRBV30 and TRBJ2-1, with 7 positions matching TRBD1. There are 13 residues in the CDR3. Germline V gene lookup returns CDR1 GTSNPN and CDR2 SVGIG (reference sequence). J was trimmed by 10 bases and V by 2 bases; bases with no gene match: 8. Here the CDR3 DNA reads TGTGCCTGGAGTTTGGGACAGAACTTAGAGCAGTTCTTC. This gives the protein CAWSLGQNLEQFF.

The V and J genes are TRBV6-2 or TRBV6-3 and TRBJ2-6; no definite D call. Trimming pared 2 bases from V and 0 bases from J, leaving 8 bases between. The CDR3 consists of 16 residues. Per the germline V gene, CDR1 is MNHEY and CDR2 is SVGEGT. CDR3 sequence: CASSYAFSSGANVLTF. The CDR3 coding sequence is TGTGCCAGCAGTTACGCCTTCTCCTCTGGGGCCAACGTCCTGACTTTC.

V is TRBV13 and J is TRBJ2-5; 11 bases map to TRBD2. Germline V gene lookup returns CDR1 PRHDT and CDR2 FYEKMQ (reference sequence). V gave up 3 bases and J gave up 9 bases; unmatched junction bases: 12. This CDR3 region has 16 residues. The CDR3 here is CASSFLAGGSRGAQYF. In DNA form, the CDR3 reads TGTGCCAGCAGCTTTCTAGCGGGAGGCTCCCGGGGGGCCCAGTACTTC. Together with reference TRBV13 and TRBJ2-5, the CDR3 gives the full variable domain: AAGVIQSPRHLIKEKRETATLKCYPIPRHDTVYWYQQGPGQDPQFLISFYEKMQSDKGSIPDRFSAQQFSDYHSELNMSSLELGDSALYFCASSFLAGGSRGAQYFGPGTRLLVL.

The sample holds a few counts of this clonotype. The chain joins TRBV4-2 to TRBJ2-7; D possibly corresponds to TRBD1 (6 bases). Looked up from germline, CDR1 is LGHNA and CDR2 is YNFKEQ. The length of the CDR3 is 16 residues. V shed 0 bases and J shed 1 base, with 13 bases lying between them. The chain's CDR3 is CASSQERDRWSYEQYF. Here the CDR3 DNA reads TGTGCCAGCAGCCAAGAGCGAGACAGGTGGTCCTACGAGCAGTACTTC.

This clonotype has more than one count but fewer than ten. The CDR3 DNA reads as TGTGCCAGCAGCCCCTCCACCTCCTATGGCTACACCTTC. It encodes CASSPSTSYGYTF. This chain uses TRBV3-1 with TRBJ1-2; D call uncertain. CDR1 and CDR2 (germline): LGHDT, YNNKEL (reference sequence). The CDR3 spans 13 residues. The V and J ends lost 4 bases and 4 bases respectively, with 10 bases between them.

There are a few counts of this clonotype. The chain carries TRBV11-2 and TRBJ2-1; 14 bases line up with TRBD2. V was pared by 3 bases and J by 8 bases, with 6 bases of the junction left unmatched. CDR3 length: 16 amino acids. Per the germline V gene, CDR1 is SGHAT and CDR2 is FQNNGV. The CDR3 reads CASSFSTSGGAHEQFF. The CDR3 DNA sequence: TGTGCCAGCAGCTTCTCGACTAGCGGGGGGGCCCATGAGCAGTTCTTC.

The chain employs TRBV13 and TRBJ2-7, with 8 positions matching TRBD2. With 1 base clipped from V and 3 bases from J, the junction kept 8 bases outside the gene matches. Germline V gives CDR1 PRHDT, CDR2 FYEKMQ (reference sequence). This CDR3 has 16 amino acids. The CDR3 region has the DNA TGTGCCAGCAGCTTAGCCTCCGGGACTAGGGGCTACGAGCAGTACTTC. Translated, it gives CASSLASGTRGYEQYF. The full variable domain, its missing parts supplied by reference TRBV13 and TRBJ2-7, is AAGVIQSPRHLIKEKRETATLKCYPIPRHDTVYWYQQGPGQDPQFLISFYEKMQSDKGSIPDRFSAQQFSDYHSELNMSSLELGDSALYFCASSLASGTRGYEQYFGPGTRLTVT.

This clonotype turned up a few times. The chain's CDR3 is CASSLEAGRFNTQYF. CDR3 in DNA: TGTGCCAGCAGTTTGGAGGCGGGGAGATTCAATACGCAGTATTTT. The chain combines TRBV12-3 or TRBV12-4 with TRBJ2-3, with a possible D match to TRBD2 (6 bases). The V gene lost 3 bases and the J gene lost 7 bases, with 17 bases spanning the gap. There are 15 residues in the CDR3.

This clonotype showed up just a few times. The chain employs TRBV4-1 and TRBJ1-2; D not certain. V gave up 3 bases and J gave up 2 bases, with 7 bases separating them. Germline assignment: CDR1 MGHRA and CDR2 YSYEKL. CDR3 size: 13 residues. CDR3 region: CASSQVGNYGYTF. CDR3 coding DNA: TGCGCCAGCAGCCAGGTTGGGAACTATGGCTACACCTTC.

This chain connects TRBV7-2 to TRBJ1-5; possibly TRBD1 for D (6 bases). Germline loops: CDR1 SGHTA, CDR2 FQGNSA. This CDR3 is built from 14 residues. V lost 5 bases and J 4 bases, leaving 12 bases between the germline ends. The CDR3 DNA is TGTGCCAGCAGCCGACAGGAAGGAAATCAGCCCCAGCATTTT. It translates to CASSRQEGNQPQHF.

This clonotype was seen ten or more times. This CDR3 reads CASSRTGLAAEQFF. As DNA, the CDR3 is TGCGCCAGCAGCCGAACGGGACTAGCGGCCGAGCAGTTCTTC. V and J are TRBV4-3 and TRBJ2-1; TRBD2 matches at 11 bases. Germline CDR1 reads LGHNA; CDR2 reads YSLEER. The CDR3 extends over 14 amino acids. The trim removed 4 bases at V and 10 bases at J, leaving 6 bases unmatched.

The gene calls are TRBV12-3 or TRBV12-4 and TRBJ2-1, with D hard to call. This CDR3 has 16 amino acids. Trimming shortened V by 1 base and J by 2 bases, and 12 bases separated the two germline ends. Here the CDR3 DNA reads TGTGCCAGCAGTTTAGTGGGTTCATCGGCCTACAATGAGCAGTTCTTC. Translated, it gives CASSLVGSSAYNEQFF.

A few counts support this clonotype. A single base separates this from a much larger clone, so it may be a read error. The rearrangement uses TRBV3-1 and TRBJ2-1; 7 nucleotides agree with TRBD1. From germline, CDR1 is LGHDT and CDR2 YNNKEL (reference sequence). The CDR3 sequence is 12 residues long. V lost 6 bases and J lost 4; bases outside the gene matches: 0. CDR3 bases: TGTGCCAGCAGACAGGGGTACAATGAGCAGTTCTTC. Amino acid sequence: CASRQGYNEQFF.

The chain recombines TRBV12-3 or TRBV12-4 with TRBJ1-2; no reliable D call. V was pared by 6 bases and J by 3 bases, with 11 bases between. There are 13 residues in the CDR3. The CDR3 loop reads CASSFRPHYGYTF. In DNA form, the CDR3 reads TGTGCCAGCAGCTTCAGGCCACACTATGGCTACACCTTC.

This clonotype has only a few counts. The chain couples TRBV12-3 or TRBV12-4 to TRBJ2-7; 11 bases line up with TRBD2. V dropped 3 bases and J dropped 6; count of bases not matched to a gene: 10. This CDR3 comprises 16 residues. CDR3: CASSFSPGLAGGEQYF. The CDR3 nucleotides read TGTGCCAGCAGTTTCAGTCCCGGGCTAGCGGGAGGCGAGCAGTACTTC.

This clonotype was found a few times. The rearrangement links TRBV20-1 to TRBJ1-4; D gene unclear. Per germline, CDR1 DFQATT and CDR2 SNEGSKA (reference sequence). This CDR3 is 10 amino acids long. Trimming left V 3 bases short and J 12 bases short, with 8 bases between. DNA of the CDR3: TGCAGTGCTAGGAAGAGGGAACTGTTTTTT. Translation: CSARKRELFF.

V and J are TRBV7-6 and TRBJ1-1, with a weak D call TRBD1 (5 bases). The CDR3 is 15 residues long. Germline V gene lookup returns CDR1 SGHVS and CDR2 FNYEAQ. Trimming shortened V by 3 bases and J by 3 bases, and 14 bases separated the two germline ends. The CDR3 DNA reads TGTGCCAGCAGCTTCACCTGGGACGGTGACACTGAAGCTTTCTTT. Its translation is CASSFTWDGDTEAFF.

This chain links TRBV7-2 with TRBJ1-4, with D perhaps matching TRBD1 (5 bases). Germline V lookup: CDR1 SGHTA, CDR2 FQGNSA. With 5 bases removed from V and 4 bases from J, the gap between germline ends came to 17 bases. The CDR3 has 16 residues. CDR3 sequence reads: CASSPSGGVRNEKLFF. In DNA form, the CDR3 reads TGTGCCAGCAGCCCTAGCGGGGGGGTCCGTAATGAAAAACTGTTTTTT.

The chain carries TRBV7-8 and TRBJ2-3; a weak D match, TRBD1 (6 bases). With 0 bases removed from V and 3 bases from J, the gap between germline ends came to 13 bases. Per the germline V gene, CDR1 is SGHVS and CDR2 is FQNEAQ. The CDR3 is made up of 16 amino acids. CDR3 sequence: CASSLAMAGETDTQYF. The CDR3 DNA reads TGTGCCAGCAGCTTAGCGATGGCAGGGGAGACAGATACGCAGTATTTT.

This clonotype was counted only a few times. The rearrangement links TRBV9 to TRBJ2-7, with TRBD1 matching 9 bases. V lost 3 bases, J lost 0 bases, and 4 bases stayed unmatched. Germline V CDR1 and CDR2: SGDLS, YYNGEE. CDR3 length: 15 residues. The DNA for the CDR3 is TGTGCCAGCAGCGATGGGACAGGGCCCTCCTACGAGCAGTACTTC. As protein: CASSDGTGPSYEQYF. Full variable domain (missing parts from reference TRBV9 and TRBJ2-7): DSGVTQTPKHLITATGQRVTLRCSPRSGDLSVYWYQQSLDQGLQFLIQYYNGEERAKGNILERFSAQQFPDLHSELNLSSLELGDSALYFCASSDGTGPSYEQYFGPGTRLTVT.

This clonotype occurred a few times. This chain's CDR3 is CASRDNEQFF. CDR3 coding DNA: TGTGCCAGCCGGGACAATGAGCAGTTCTTC. The rearrangement joins TRBV12-3 or TRBV12-4 to TRBJ2-1; D uncertain. This CDR3 is built from 10 residues. V lost 8 bases, J lost 5 bases, and 4 bases lay in between.

There are a few counts of this clonotype. The J gene is TRBJ1-1, the V gene TRBV25-1, with 8 bases fitting TRBD1. The CDR3 consists of 19 residues. CDR1 is MGHDK, CDR2 SYGVNS, per germline. Trimming cost V 6 bases and J 5 bases; bases outside gene matches: 23. As DNA, the CDR3 is TGTGCCAGCAGCGCAAACCCCGGGCAGGGGGCTGGGGGGGATACTGAAGCTTTCTTT. Amino acid sequence: CASSANPGQGAGGDTEAFF.

This clonotype was seen a few times. The chain has TRBV12-3 or TRBV12-4 and TRBJ2-2; D is uncertain. With 8 bases removed from V and 6 bases from J, the gap between germline ends came to 13 bases. The CDR3 spans 13 residues. CDR3 sequence (DNA): TGTGCCAGCGCCCAAAGGGTTCCCGGGGAGCTGTTTTTT. Translation gives CASAQRVPGELFF.

Ten or more counts support this clonotype. The chain joins TRBV2 to TRBJ1-1; D may be TRBD1 (6 bases). The length of the CDR3 is 14 residues. Germline V lookup: CDR1 SNHLY, CDR2 FYNNEI. V was trimmed by 6 bases and J by 4 bases, leaving 15 bases between them. Here the CDR3 reads CASRTWGAPTEAFF. The CDR3 bases are TGTGCCAGCAGGACCTGGGGGGCGCCCACTGAAGCTTTCTTT. The full variable domain, completed using reference TRBV2 and TRBJ1-1, is EPEVTQTPSHQVTQMGQEVILRCVPISNHLYFYWYRQILGQKVEFLVSFYNNEISEKSEIFDDQFSVERPDGSNFTLKIRSTKLEDSAMYFCASRTWGAPTEAFFGQGTRLTVV.

This clonotype was found a few times. The chain links TRBV12-3 or TRBV12-4 to TRBJ1-5; the D is unclear. V gave up 6 bases and J gave up 1 base, with 7 bases separating them. The CDR3 is made up of 13 amino acids. The CDR3 DNA follows: TGTGCCAGCAGCGGACTGAGCAATCAGCCCCAGCATTTT. This sequence encodes CASSGLSNQPQHF.

The chain combines TRBV13 with TRBJ2-2, with D uncertain. Trimming stripped 1 base from V and 5 bases from J, with 5 bases between. The CDR3 totals 13 residues. Per germline, CDR1 PRHDT and CDR2 FYEKMQ (reference sequence). The CDR3 DNA is TGTGCCAGCAGCTTAGAAACAACCGGGGAGCTGTTTTTT. This codes for CASSLETTGELFF. Drawing the rest from reference TRBV13 and TRBJ2-2, the complete variable domain is AAGVIQSPRHLIKEKRETATLKCYPIPRHDTVYWYQQGPGQDPQFLISFYEKMQSDKGSIPDRFSAQQFSDYHSELNMSSLELGDSALYFCASSLETTGELFFGEGSRLTVL.